A selection of T cell receptor beta chains follows, all from one sample in a study of T cells in localized non-small cell lung cancer. Here immunoSEQ multiplex PCR was the method, and the copy in TCRdb shows in-frame clones only, minus some. The table lists about 30,000 clones, 91% of them singletons. The source was PBMCs, collected before any cancer treatment. These receptors all come from a man between 40 and 70 years old with stage II lung adenocarcinoma. Both conserved end residues are part of each CDR3. The order of the fields is J gene, clone size, V gene, D gene, CDR3 DNA, CDR3 protein. D genes are given only for firm matches. Clone size is given for some rows only: seen once, a few or many times, or a class if the clone is expanded.

>TRBJ2-2|NA|TRBV12-5|TRBD2
TGTGCTAGTGGTTTGGCCGGGGGGACCGGGGAGCTGTTTTTT
CASGLAGGTGELFF
>TRBJ2-7|NA|TRBV11-2|TRBD1
TGTGCCAGCAGGAAATTTACGGGACAGGGGGTTCGGGAGCAGTACTTC
CASRKFTGQGVREQYF
>TRBJ2-2|once|TRBV19|TRBD1
TGTGCCAGTATAAACAGGGGGGACACCGGGGAGCTGTTTTTT
CASINRGDTGELFF
>TRBJ2-1|NA|TRBV27|NA
TGTGCCAGCAGACCAAACGGACTTATCAATGAGCAGTTCTTC
CASRPNGLINEQFF
>TRBJ2-7|NA|TRBV9|TRBD1
TGTGCCAGCAGCCCTCGACAGGGTCCCTACGAGCAGTACTTC
CASSPRQGPYEQYF
>TRBJ2-2|NA|TRBV6-5|NA
TGTGCCAGCAGTTACTCCGGGGCCCCCGAGCTGTTTTTT
CASSYSGAPELFF
>TRBJ2-1|NA|TRBV5-5|NA
TGTGCCAGCAGCTTAAGGAGGGACGGGGTCAGTAACAATGAGCAGTTCTTC
CASSLRRDGVSNNEQFF
>TRBJ1-5|NA|TRBV28|TRBD1
TGTGCCAGCAGTGGGGGGGGGACAGGGAATCAGCCCCAGCATTTT
CASSGGGTGNQPQHF
>TRBJ1-1|NA|TRBV29-1|NA
TGCAGCGTTGAAGTCACGCATAGGCCGGGGGCTTTCTTT
CSVEVTHRPGAFF
>TRBJ2-2|NA|TRBV7-7|NA
TGTGCCAGCAGCTTAAATGAAGGGTCCGGGGAGCTGTTTTTT
CASSLNEGSGELFF
>TRBJ2-1|NA|TRBV11-3|NA
TGTGCCAGCAGCTTAGAGTCTAGTTCCTACAATGAGCAGTTCTTC
CASSLESSSYNEQFF
>TRBJ1-1|NA|TRBV7-2|TRBD1
TGTGCCAGCAGCTTGGTTCCGGGACAGATGAACACTGAAGCTTTCTTT
CASSLVPGQMNTEAFF
>TRBJ2-7|NA|TRBV5-1|NA
TGCGCCAGCAGCTTGGAGTACCTTTACGAGCAGTACTTC
CASSLEYLYEQYF
>TRBJ2-5|NA|TRBV2|NA
TGTGCCAGCATGAGGCTCCAAGAGACCCAGTACTTC
CASMRLQETQYF
>TRBJ1-5|NA|TRBV7-9|NA
TGTGCCAGCAGCTTAGAGGGTGCGTATAGCAATCAGCCCCAGCATTTT
CASSLEGAYSNQPQHF
>TRBJ2-1|NA|TRBV9|NA
TGTGCCAGCAGCGTAGAACTGTTATACAATGAGCAGTTCTTC
CASSVELLYNEQFF
>TRBJ2-5|NA|TRBV5-4|NA
TGTGCCAGCAGCTTACAGGGCTTCCAAGAGACCCAGTACTTC
CASSLQGFQETQYF
>TRBJ2-3|NA|TRBV4-3|NA
TGCGCCAGCAGCCAAGGCGCAAATACGCAGTATTTT
CASSQGANTQYF
>TRBJ2-5|once|TRBV11-2|TRBD2
TGTGCCAGCAGCTCTACCGGGACTAGCGGGAGTGAGACCCAGTACTTC
CASSSTGTSGSETQYF
>TRBJ1-2|NA|TRBV14|NA
TGTGCCAGCAGCCAAGATGTAGGACCCTCTTCCTTC
CASSQDVGPSSF
>TRBJ2-5|NA|TRBV6-5|NA
TGTGCCAGCAGTTACTACTCTAAGGGAGAGACCCAGTACTTC
CASSYYSKGETQYF
>TRBJ1-3|once|TRBV9|NA
TGTGCCAGCAGCCCCCTGCCAGGGACCCAAGGAGACACCATATATTTT
CASSPLPGTQGDTIYF
>TRBJ1-2|NA|TRBV5-1|TRBD1
TGCGCCAGCAGCTTGTCAGGGGGCAACGGCTACACCTTC
CASSLSGGNGYTF
>TRBJ1-1|NA|TRBV28|NA
TGTGCCAGCAGTTCCCCCGGACGGGGGGTCTTGGGAGCTTTCTTT
CASSSPGRGVLGAFF
>TRBJ2-4|NA|TRBV27|NA
TGTGCCAGCAGTTCCCATGACATTCAGTACTTC
CASSSHDIQYF
>TRBJ2-6|NA|TRBV14|NA
TGTGCCAGCAGCCAAGAGTGGGACACCGGTGGGGCCAACGTCCTGACTTTC
CASSQEWDTGGANVLTF
>TRBJ1-1|NA|TRBV10-2|NA
TGCGCCAGCAGTCGGGGTCCTGGGACTGAAGCTTTCTTT
CASSRGPGTEAFF
>TRBJ2-7|NA|TRBV6-6|NA
TGTGCCAGCAAGGAGGGCACTGAAAATACCTACGAGCAGTACTTC
CASKEGTENTYEQYF